The 2 T cell receptor beta chains reported below all come from one sample, sequenced in a study of blood T cells in healthy people across ages. Combining a sample-barcoded 5' primer with a J-beta primer mix, a second PCR ran for about 7 to 11 cycles. TCRdb redid the calling of the 5' RACE reads with MiXCR, one entry per CDR3 protein. The table shows 1.5 million to 2 million distinct CDR3 sequences, with 49% occurring only once. Material for sequencing was blood. The receptors here all came from a woman in her forties in good health.

The rearrangement uses TRBV6-5 and TRBJ2-1; D is ambiguous. V lost 5 bases and J lost 6, with 14 bases in between. The CDR3 is made up of 14 amino acids. Germline-derived CDR1 and CDR2 are MNHEY and SVGAGI. The CDR3, as DNA: TGTGCCAGCAGTGTTGTTGGGGAAAGCAATGAGCAGTTCTTC. As protein: CASSVVGESNEQFF.

This clonotype was picked up a small number of times. V usage is TRBV24-1 and J usage is TRBJ2-5, with 7 bases matching TRBD2. This CDR3 is built from 15 residues. V lost 0 bases, J lost 4 bases, and 4 bases stayed unmatched. Germline V gene data show CDR1 as KGHDR and CDR2 as SFDVKD. The CDR3 bases are TGTGCCACCAGTGATTTGGCCGGGGGGAGAGAGACCCAGTACTTC. It translates to CATSDLAGGRETQYF.